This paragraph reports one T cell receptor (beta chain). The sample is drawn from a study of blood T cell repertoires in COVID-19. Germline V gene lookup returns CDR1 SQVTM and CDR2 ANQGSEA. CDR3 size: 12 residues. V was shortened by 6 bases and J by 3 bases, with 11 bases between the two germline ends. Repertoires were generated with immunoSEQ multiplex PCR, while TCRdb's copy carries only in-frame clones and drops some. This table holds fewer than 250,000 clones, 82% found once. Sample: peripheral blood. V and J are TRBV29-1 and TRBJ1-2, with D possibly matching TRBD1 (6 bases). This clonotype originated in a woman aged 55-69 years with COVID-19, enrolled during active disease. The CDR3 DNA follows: TGCAGCGTAAGGGGGGGTGACTATGGCTACACCTTC. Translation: CSVRGGDYGYTF.